This TCR beta chain was profiled in a study of tumor and adjacent non-tumor tissue in lung cancer. The overall study: Patients comprised over 9 adenocarcinoma, 2 squamous cell carcinoma and 1 small cell lung cancer. Samples averaged roughly 4.3 million productive TCRbeta reads each.

This clonotype was detected once. This could be a read error, since a much larger clone is one nucleotide away. Likely a read error: the CDR3 ends without its conserved phenylalanine or tryptophan. The template was RNA from unsorted bulk tissue. Distant lung tissue was collected more than 3 cm away from the tumor edge. This CDR3 region has 14 residues. Germline trimming cut 6 bases from V and 5 bases from J; bases unmatched to any gene: 4. Per germline, CDR1 SGHRS and CDR2 YFSETQ. Three rounds of nested PCR, following a modified ARM-PCR protocol, produced the TCRbeta library. TCRdb reprocessed the multiplex PCR reads via MiXCR and lists one record per CDR3 protein. The table shows about 67,000 distinct CDR3 sequences, with more than 65% occurring only once.

The clonotype originates from a man aged 55 to 70 with non-small cell lung cancer. This rearrangement joins TRBV5-1 to TRBJ2-2; 10 bases map to TRBD1. Sequencing was done on a sample of distant non-tumor lung tissue. DNA of the CDR3: TGCGCCAGCAAGACAGGGGGCGAAACCGGGGAGCTGTTTTTG. It specifies CASKTGGETGELFL.